This T cell receptor beta chain derives from a study of OX40 agonist ivuxolimab in advanced cancers. In the study overall: Three patients got partial responses; one had hepatocellular carcinoma and two had cutaneous melanoma. Study-wide findings and caveats: At doses 0.1 to 3.0 mg/kg, CD4+ and CD8+ clones expanded.

This clone was counted once. The antigen is unknown. V trimming: 5 bases; J trimming: 5 bases; junction bases outside the gene matches: 7. Germline V gene data show CDR1 as LNHNV and CDR2 as YYDKDF (reference sequence). CDR3 size: 15 residues. The protocol was immunoSEQ multiplex PCR, while the TCRdb copy is restricted to in-frame clones and leaves out a portion. The sample lists 40,000 to 60,000 clones, about four fifths occurring once. The V gene is TRBV15, the J gene TRBJ2-1; 9 bases fit TRBD2. The sample here was CD4+ or CD8+ T cells sorted from blood, taken in a trial of the OX40 agonist ivuxolimab. The TCR originated in an adult with an advanced solid tumor such as melanoma, head and neck, liver or kidney cancer. CDR3 DNA: TGTGCCACCAGCCGCCCGGGACTAGCCAACAATGAGCAGTTCTTC. Translating gives CATSRPGLANNEQFF.